This TCR beta chain appears in the sequencing data of a study of cytomegalovirus exposure and HLA in healthy donors. Study-level information: Tens of millions of unique TCRs, all from HLA-typed donors, were included in an early release of the data.

The CDR3 is made up of 12 amino acids. Germline V gives CDR1 GTSNPN, CDR2 SVGIG (reference sequence). The germline V and J ends were trimmed by 2 bases and 2 bases, with 3 bases remaining between them. Comment on this clone: Antigen: not known.

Both 60 Vbeta primers and 13 Jbeta primers went into the PCR. Assay used: immunoSEQ multiplex PCR; TCRdb lists only in-frame clones, some missing. The data show roughly 200,000 clones, around 89% seen once. Study observations and caveats: It was reported that TCR beta sequences correctly inferred the HLA-A and HLA-B alleles for most subjects. The study designated around 150 TCR beta chains cytomegalovirus-associated. As a later analysis showed, several of the most significant clusters appeared to be linked to common viral pathogens.

The sequenced material came from PBMCs. This receptor was obtained from a woman aged 18-30 years in good health and CMV-seronegative. The J gene is TRBJ2-2, the V gene TRBV30; D ambiguous. CDR3 bases: TGTGCCTGGAGTTATAACACCGGGGAGCTGTTTTTT. It is translated as CAWSYNTGELFF.